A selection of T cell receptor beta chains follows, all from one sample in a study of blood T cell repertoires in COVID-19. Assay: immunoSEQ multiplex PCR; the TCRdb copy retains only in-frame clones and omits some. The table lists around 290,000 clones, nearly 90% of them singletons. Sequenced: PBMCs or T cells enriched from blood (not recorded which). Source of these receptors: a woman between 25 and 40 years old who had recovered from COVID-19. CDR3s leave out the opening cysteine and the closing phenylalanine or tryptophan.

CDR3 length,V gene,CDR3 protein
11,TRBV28,ASSFKWPPGYT
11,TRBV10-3,AIPQGDGNTIY
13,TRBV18,ASSPAEGINTEAF
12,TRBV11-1,ASSSEAGGRGQY
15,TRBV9,ASSVEPMTALNSPLH
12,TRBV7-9,ASSLLGRADGYT
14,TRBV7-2,ASSLGQGLFGEKLF
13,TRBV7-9,ASSVGRAPYYGYT
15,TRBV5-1,ASSLAWGLAGGYEQF
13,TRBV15,ATYGTGFNGPEAF
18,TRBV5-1,ASSLGEGWYGGTSPSEQY
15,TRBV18,ASSPLPSPSLGNTIY
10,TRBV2,ASSGTNQPQH
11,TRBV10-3,AITDQGMGEQY
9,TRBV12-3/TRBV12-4,ASTDTYGYT